This is a list of T cell receptor beta chains from one sample in a study of early T cells in non-severe SARS-CoV-2 infection. TCRdb processed the 5' RACE reads anew with MiXCR; each CDR3 protein has one entry. The profile shows 75,000 to 100,000 distinct CDR3 sequences, approximately 15% of them singletons. Material for sequencing was whole blood. These receptors came from an adult who was a healthcare worker with PCR-confirmed SARS-CoV-2 infection or an uninfected control (not recorded which). Each CDR3 is given with its conserved first and last residue. Each record gives: V gene, J gene, clone size, D gene, CDR3 DNA, CDR3 protein. A D gene is named only where the DNA matches it firmly. Some rows mark clone size as missing; the rest say once, few, many or name a class of expanded clone.

V gene: TRBV4-1
J gene: TRBJ2-1
clone size: few
D gene: TRBD2
CDR3 DNA: TGCGCCAGCAGTCTGAGCGGGGTTAGTTACAATGAGCAGTTCTTC
CDR3 protein: CASSLSGVSYNEQFF

V gene: TRBV7-9
J gene: TRBJ2-7
clone size: few
D gene: -
CDR3 DNA: TGTGCCAGCAGCTTAGCGAGTAGGGGATACGAGCAGTACTTC
CDR3 protein: CASSLASRGYEQYF

V gene: TRBV5-1
J gene: TRBJ1-6
clone size: -
D gene: -
CDR3 DNA: TGCGCCAGCAGCCGGGACGAGCCTACCTCCTCACCCCTCCACTTT
CDR3 protein: CASSRDEPTSSPLHF

V gene: TRBV28
J gene: TRBJ2-3
clone size: many
D gene: TRBD2
CDR3 DNA: TGTGCCAGCAGTTTACGGGAGGGCTCCACAGATACGCAGTATTTT
CDR3 protein: CASSLREGSTDTQYF

V gene: TRBV4-1
J gene: TRBJ1-5
clone size: -
D gene: -
CDR3 DNA: TGCGCCAGCAGCCAAGATCCGGGGGGACCTCAGCCCCAGCATTTT
CDR3 protein: CASSQDPGGPQPQHF

V gene: TRBV6-5
J gene: TRBJ1-1
clone size: few
D gene: TRBD1
CDR3 DNA: TGTGCCAGCAGTGCCTGGTCGACAGGGGTGGACACTGAAGCTTTCTTT
CDR3 protein: CASSAWSTGVDTEAFF

V gene: TRBV28
J gene: TRBJ2-1
clone size: -
D gene: TRBD2
CDR3 DNA: TGTGCCAGCAGCCCGGCGGGGGGGCGCGGGTACAATGAGCAGTTCTTC
CDR3 protein: CASSPAGGRGYNEQFF

V gene: TRBV7-6
J gene: TRBJ1-1
clone size: -
D gene: TRBD1
CDR3 DNA: TGTGCCAGCAGCTTGACGACAGGGAGAAACACTGAAGCTTTCTTT
CDR3 protein: CASSLTTGRNTEAFF

V gene: TRBV29-1
J gene: TRBJ2-1
clone size: -
D gene: TRBD1
CDR3 DNA: TGCAGCGCAGCCGGGACAGGGCCCTACAATGAGCAGTTCTTC
CDR3 protein: CSAAGTGPYNEQFF

V gene: TRBV10-1
J gene: TRBJ2-3
clone size: many
D gene: -
CDR3 DNA: TGCGCCAGCAGTGAGGGGTTGGGGGGCGCCGGCACAGATACGCAGTATTTT
CDR3 protein: CASSEGLGGAGTDTQYF

V gene: TRBV7-6
J gene: TRBJ1-1
clone size: many
D gene: -
CDR3 DNA: TGTGCCAGCAGCTTAGGTCTAGGGGGTAGCACTGAAGCTTTCTTT
CDR3 protein: CASSLGLGGSTEAFF

V gene: TRBV12-3/TRBV12-4
J gene: TRBJ2-7
clone size: -
D gene: TRBD2
CDR3 DNA: TGTGCCAGCAGTTGGCGGCCCGGGGGGGGCGAGCAGTACTTC
CDR3 protein: CASSWRPGGGEQYF

V gene: TRBV11-2
J gene: TRBJ2-2
clone size: few
D gene: -
CDR3 DNA: TGTGCCAGCAGCCGTCCCTCTTCCGGGGAGCTGTTTTTT
CDR3 protein: CASSRPSSGELFF

V gene: TRBV20-1
J gene: TRBJ1-2
clone size: many
D gene: -
CDR3 DNA: TGCAGTGCCCCAGACACGGCATGGAGCTACACCTTC
CDR3 protein: CSAPDTAWSYTF

V gene: TRBV29-1
J gene: TRBJ2-7
clone size: many
D gene: -
CDR3 DNA: TGCAGCGTTGACAGGGGCTACGAGCAGTACTTC
CDR3 protein: CSVDRGYEQYF

V gene: TRBV28
J gene: TRBJ2-1
clone size: many
D gene: -
CDR3 DNA: TGTGCCAGCAGTTTAAGGGGAAATGAGCAGTTCTTC
CDR3 protein: CASSLRGNEQFF

V gene: TRBV3-1
J gene: TRBJ2-1
clone size: -
D gene: TRBD2
CDR3 DNA: TGTGCCAGCAGCCAAGTTAGTGTCTTTGCGGGGGGAAATGAGCAGTTCTTC
CDR3 protein: CASSQVSVFAGGNEQFF

V gene: TRBV10-2
J gene: TRBJ2-7
clone size: -
D gene: -
CDR3 DNA: TGCGCCAGCAGAGATACTGGACGCGACGAGCAGTACTTC
CDR3 protein: CASRDTGRDEQYF

V gene: TRBV12-3/TRBV12-4
J gene: TRBJ2-7
clone size: few
D gene: -
CDR3 DNA: TGTGCCAGCAGTGGGATGACGTTGTACGAGCAGTACTTC
CDR3 protein: CASSGMTLYEQYF

V gene: TRBV5-1
J gene: TRBJ2-7
clone size: few
D gene: TRBD1
CDR3 DNA: TGCGCCAGCAGCTCACAGGGGACCTACGAGCAGTACTTC
CDR3 protein: CASSSQGTYEQYF

V gene: TRBV7-9
J gene: TRBJ1-2
clone size: few
D gene: TRBD1
CDR3 DNA: TGTGCCAGCAGCCAGACAGGGTTTCCTCGCTACACCTTC
CDR3 protein: CASSQTGFPRYTF

V gene: TRBV11-2
J gene: TRBJ1-2
clone size: many
D gene: -
CDR3 DNA: TGTGCCAGCAGCTTAGATCGTGACAACCGAAGCTATGGCTACACCTTC
CDR3 protein: CASSLDRDNRSYGYTF

V gene: TRBV13
J gene: TRBJ2-3
clone size: few
D gene: TRBD2
CDR3 DNA: TGTGCCAGCAGCTTCTTTCCGGGTTTTAGCGGGAGAGCCCTCACAGATACGCAGTATTTT
CDR3 protein: CASSFFPGFSGRALTDTQYF

V gene: TRBV7-2
J gene: TRBJ2-7
clone size: few
D gene: TRBD1
CDR3 DNA: TGTGCCAGCAGCCCCGAGGACAGGGACGAGCAGTACTTC
CDR3 protein: CASSPEDRDEQYF

V gene: TRBV6-2/TRBV6-3
J gene: TRBJ2-7
clone size: -
D gene: -
CDR3 DNA: TGTGCCAGCACCTCGAGGGAGCAGTACTTC
CDR3 protein: CASTSREQYF

V gene: TRBV28
J gene: TRBJ1-2
clone size: -
D gene: -
CDR3 DNA: TGTGCCAGCAGTTGGACAACTTATGGCTACACCTTC
CDR3 protein: CASSWTTYGYTF

V gene: TRBV28
J gene: TRBJ1-6
clone size: many
D gene: TRBD1
CDR3 DNA: TGTGCCAGCAGTTTAATGGACAGGGGCAATTCACCCCTCCACTTT
CDR3 protein: CASSLMDRGNSPLHF

V gene: TRBV28
J gene: TRBJ1-3
clone size: few
D gene: -
CDR3 DNA: TGTGCCAGCATCCGAAGCCTCTCTGGAAACACCATATATTTT
CDR3 protein: CASIRSLSGNTIYF

V gene: TRBV29-1
J gene: TRBJ2-7
clone size: -
D gene: -
CDR3 DNA: TGCAGCGTTGAAGGGCAGACTCAGTCCCGCTACGAGCAGTACTTC
CDR3 protein: CSVEGQTQSRYEQYF

V gene: TRBV7-9
J gene: TRBJ1-5
clone size: few
D gene: -
CDR3 DNA: TGTGCCAGCAGCCCTGCCGGCATCGGGAATCAGCCCCAGCATTTT
CDR3 protein: CASSPAGIGNQPQHF

V gene: TRBV6-1
J gene: TRBJ2-1
clone size: few
D gene: -
CDR3 DNA: TGTGCCAGCAGTGAAGCGGCTACATCCTACAATGAGCAGTTCTTC
CDR3 protein: CASSEAATSYNEQFF

V gene: TRBV6-1
J gene: TRBJ1-6
clone size: -
D gene: -
CDR3 DNA: TGTGCCAGCAGTGAATCGACGAATTCACCCCTCCACTTT
CDR3 protein: CASSESTNSPLHF

V gene: TRBV7-6
J gene: TRBJ1-4
clone size: many
D gene: -
CDR3 DNA: TGTGCCAGCAGCTCCCCGGGACGGAATGAAAAACTGTTTTTT
CDR3 protein: CASSSPGRNEKLFF

V gene: TRBV5-1
J gene: TRBJ1-1
clone size: -
D gene: -
CDR3 DNA: TGCGCCAGCAGCTTTGTTGGTGGTGAAGCTTTCTTT
CDR3 protein: CASSFVGGEAFF

V gene: TRBV29-1
J gene: TRBJ1-5
clone size: few
D gene: -
CDR3 DNA: TGCAGCGTTGTACAGTCCGGCAATCAGCCCCAGCATTTT
CDR3 protein: CSVVQSGNQPQHF

V gene: TRBV7-9
J gene: TRBJ1-5
clone size: -
D gene: -
CDR3 DNA: TGTGCCAGCAGCTTCAGTGGGGAGCCCCAGCATTTT
CDR3 protein: CASSFSGEPQHF

V gene: TRBV12-3/TRBV12-4
J gene: TRBJ2-1
clone size: -
D gene: -
CDR3 DNA: TGTGCCAGCAGTGTTGGACAGTACAATGAGCAGTTCTTC
CDR3 protein: CASSVGQYNEQFF

V gene: TRBV12-3/TRBV12-4
J gene: TRBJ1-5
clone size: few
D gene: -
CDR3 DNA: TGTGCCAGCAGTCCCCGGGACATTCATAGCAATCAGCCCCAGCATTTT
CDR3 protein: CASSPRDIHSNQPQHF